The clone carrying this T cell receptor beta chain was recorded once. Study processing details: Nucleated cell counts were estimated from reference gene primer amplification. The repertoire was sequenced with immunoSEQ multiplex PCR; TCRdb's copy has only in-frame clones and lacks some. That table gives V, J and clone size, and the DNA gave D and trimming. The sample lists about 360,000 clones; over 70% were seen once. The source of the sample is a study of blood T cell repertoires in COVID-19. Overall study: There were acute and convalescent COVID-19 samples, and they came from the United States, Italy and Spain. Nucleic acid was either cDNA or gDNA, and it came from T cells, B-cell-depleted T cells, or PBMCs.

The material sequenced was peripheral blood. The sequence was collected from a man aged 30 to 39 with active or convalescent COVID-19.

This CDR3 is CASSLNGDREEAFF. Here the CDR3 DNA reads TGTGCCAGCAGCTTAAACGGGGACAGAGAAGAAGCTTTCTTT. The genes are TRBV7-3 and TRBJ1-1; TRBD1 matches 7 bases. This CDR3 region has 14 residues. V lost 1 base to trimming and J lost 8 bases; unmatched junction nucleotides: 7. Germline V gene data show CDR1 as SGHTA and CDR2 as FQGTGA.